These 17 T cell receptor beta chains share one sample of origin, sequenced in a study of blood T cell repertoires in COVID-19. This table comes from immunoSEQ multiplex PCR, and its TCRdb copy is limited to in-frame clones, with some not included. The sample includes over 150,000 clones, roughly 84% of them seen just once. Material: PBMCs or T cells enriched from blood (not recorded which). Receptors originate from a woman aged 25 to 39 who had recovered from COVID-19.

The gene calls are TRBV5-4 and TRBJ1-2, with 7 bases identical to TRBD1. V lost 5 bases and J lost 4; bases outside the gene matches: 17. The CDR3 contains 17 residues. Germline CDR1 and CDR2: SGHNT and YYREEE (reference sequence). This chain's CDR3 is CASSDRPPGQSFYGYTF. The CDR3, as DNA: TGTGCCAGCAGTGATAGGCCACCGGGACAGTCCTTCTATGGCTACACCTTC.

The chain has TRBV7-3 and TRBJ2-4; TRBD1 agrees at 11 bases. Losses at the gene ends were 2 bases for V and 3 bases for J; bases not matched to a gene: 3. CDR3 size: 16 residues. CDR1 and CDR2 from the germline V gene are SGHTA and FQGTGA. CDR3 sequence reads: CASSLGQGANKNIQYF. CDR3 nucleotides: TGTGCCAGCAGCTTAGGACAGGGGGCCAACAAAAACATTCAGTACTTC.

The gene calls are TRBV6-5 and TRBJ1-1; 7 bases match TRBD1. This CDR3 spans 13 amino acids. From germline, CDR1 is MNHEY and CDR2 SVGAGI. V shed 6 bases, J shed 11 bases, and the junction held 12 bases outside the gene matches. The CDR3 reads CASRKTGQERAFF. DNA of the CDR3: TGTGCCAGCAGAAAGACAGGGCAGGAAAGGGCTTTCTTT.

Ten or more counts support this clone. One end of the junction does not line up with germline, which may come from a read error. The J gene is TRBJ2-7, the V gene TRBV10-3, with D tentatively TRBD1 (7 bases). The CDR3 has 13 amino acids. Looked up from germline, CDR1 is ENHRY and CDR2 is SYGVKD. The CDR3 is CAIRGGGSNEQYF. The CDR3 DNA is TGTGCCATCAGAGGAGGGGGCTCCAACGAGCAGTACTTC.

The CDR3 loop is CASSPVFRGLINNEQFF. The DNA for the CDR3 is TGTGCCAGCTCACCAGTCTTTAGGGGACTAATAAACAATGAGCAGTTCTTC. This sequence joins TRBV18 and TRBJ2-1; 7 bases are shared with TRBD2. The germline V gene has CDR1 KGHSH and CDR2 LQKENI. This CDR3 comprises 17 residues. With V trimmed by 2 bases and J by 5 bases, 12 bases remained unmatched.

The J gene is TRBJ1-2, the V gene TRBV7-2; D is possibly TRBD1 (6 bases). V was trimmed by 5 bases and J by 8 bases, leaving 18 bases between them. The germline V gene encodes CDR1 SGHTA and CDR2 FQGNSA. This CDR3 comprises 14 residues. The CDR3 loop reads CASSLRGGGLGYTF. For the CDR3, the DNA is TGTGCCAGCAGCCTCCGGGGAGGGGGTCTCGGCTACACCTTC.

The chain is built from TRBV28 and TRBJ1-4, with 7 bases lining up with TRBD1. The V segment lost 7 bases and the J segment 2 bases; nucleotides outside the gene matches: 7. The germline V gene has CDR1 MDHEN and CDR2 SYDVKM. This CDR3 is built from 15 residues. The CDR3 reads CASIPTGVTNEKLFF. CDR3 in DNA: TGTGCCAGCATCCCAACAGGGGTGACTAATGAAAAACTGTTTTTT.

V and J are TRBV9 and TRBJ2-7; TRBD1 is a possible D gene (5 bases). The CDR3 loop spans 15 amino acids. V lost 4 bases, J lost 1 base, and 15 bases lay in between. From germline, CDR1 is SGDLS and CDR2 YYNGEE. The CDR3 bases are TGTGCCAGCAGCAGGGGATCGACAGCGTCCTACGAGCAGTACTTC. The encoded protein is CASSRGSTASYEQYF.

This clone was detected only once. This chain connects TRBV6-1 to TRBJ1-3; the match to TRBD1 covers 12 bases. CDR1 is MNHNS, CDR2 SASEGT, per germline. This CDR3 has 17 residues. The J segment lost 2 bases and the V segment lost 3 bases, leaving 5 bases of the junction unmatched. The CDR3 nucleotides read TGTGCCAGCAGTGAGCGGGGACAGGGGGCTACTGGAAACACCATATATTTT. This encodes CASSERGQGATGNTIYF.

This rearrangement joins TRBV2 to TRBJ2-2; 11 nucleotides match TRBD2. The germline V gene encodes CDR1 SNHLY and CDR2 FYNNEI. The J segment lost 4 bases and the V segment lost 4 bases, leaving 8 bases of the junction unmatched. The CDR3 is 17 amino acids. The CDR3 sequence is CASSVALSGRATGELFF. The CDR3 DNA reads TGTGCCAGCAGTGTGGCTCTTAGCGGGAGGGCCACCGGGGAGCTGTTTTTT.

V is TRBV6-2 or TRBV6-3 and J is TRBJ2-7, with 7 bases fitting TRBD2. CDR1 MNHEY and CDR2 SVGEGT come from the germline V gene. The CDR3 has 16 amino acids. Losses at the gene ends were 4 bases for V and 4 bases for J; bases not matched to a gene: 13. CDR3 in amino acids: CASSLASGTVAYEQYF. CDR3 coding DNA: TGTGCCAGCAGTTTGGCTAGCGGAACGGTGGCTTACGAGCAGTACTTC.

This sequence joins TRBV7-9 and TRBJ1-3; TRBD1 matches 8 bases. CDR1 is SEHNR, CDR2 FQNEAQ, per germline (reference sequence). The CDR3 is made up of 17 amino acids. V shed 4 bases, J shed 0 bases, and the junction held 8 bases outside the gene matches. CDR3 nucleotide sequence: TGTGCCAGCAGCTACCGACAGGGGCTCACCTCTGGAAACACCATATATTTT. Translation: CASSYRQGLTSGNTIYF.

The chain joins TRBV3-1 (or the pseudogene TRBV3-2) to TRBJ1-1, with D possibly TRBD1 on 6 matching bases. Trimming left V 0 bases short and J 11 bases short, with 19 bases between. The CDR3 is 15 residues long. Germline CDR1 and CDR2: LGHDT and YNNKEL (reference sequence). This CDR3 reads CASSQDARDTSGAFF. Here the CDR3 DNA reads TGTGCCAGCAGCCAAGATGCCCGGGACACCTCTGGGGCTTTCTTT.

A few counts support this clone. The chain has TRBV11-3 and TRBJ2-5; a weak D match, TRBD2 (5 bases). V lost 5 bases and J 3 bases, leaving 13 bases between the germline ends. This CDR3 is 14 amino acids long. CDR1 is SGHNT, CDR2 YENEEA, per germline. Here the CDR3 DNA reads TGTGCCAGCAGCGCTCGGTGGGGAGAAGAGACCCAGTACTTC. Its translation is CASSARWGEETQYF.

The chain is built from TRBV5-5 and TRBJ2-2; 10 bases are shared with TRBD2. J gave up 7 bases and V 3 bases, and 12 bases lay outside the gene matches. The germline V gene encodes CDR1 SGHKS and CDR2 YYEKEE (reference sequence). The CDR3 runs 17 residues. CDR3 sequence reads: CASSSSGLASSGGELFF. The CDR3 DNA sequence: TGTGCCAGCAGCTCCTCGGGACTAGCGTCCTCGGGCGGGGAGCTGTTTTTT. The full variable domain, with the rest looked up from reference TRBV5-5 and TRBJ2-2, is DAGVTQSPTHLIKTRGQQVTLRCSPISGHKSVSWYQQVLGQGPQFIFQYYEKEERGRGNFPDRFSARQFPNYSSELNVNALLLGDSALYLCASSSSGLASSGGELFFGEGSRLTVL.

The chain carries TRBV28 and TRBJ1-5, with 9 bases fitting TRBD1. Germline V gene sequence: CDR1 MDHEN, CDR2 SYDVKM. Trimming cost V 2 bases and J 5 bases; bases outside gene matches: 7. The CDR3 spans 16 residues. CDR3 nucleotides: TGTGCCAGCAGTTTAAAGGGGACAGGGACCTATCAGCCCCAGCATTTT. This codes for CASSLKGTGTYQPQHF. Filled out from reference TRBV28 and TRBJ1-5, the complete variable domain reads DVKVTQSSRYLVKRTGEKVFLECVQDMDHENMFWYRQDPGLGLRLIYFSYDVKMKEKGDIPEGYSVSREKKERFSLILESASTNQTSMYLCASSLKGTGTYQPQHFGDGTRLSIL.

This clone came up a few times. The gene calls are TRBV14 and TRBJ2-1; tentative D call: TRBD2 (6 bases). The V end lost 4 bases, the J end lost 0 bases, and 19 bases lay between the germline ends. This CDR3 comprises 18 residues. The germline CDR1 and CDR2 sequences are SGHDN and FVKESK. The CDR3 sequence is CASSRGSSAGSSYNEQFF. CDR3 in DNA: TGTGCCAGCAGCCGGGGGTCTAGCGCGGGGAGCTCCTACAATGAGCAGTTCTTC.